What follows is one T cell receptor (beta chain) and its context. The antigen remains undetermined. The sample holds other DNA sequences that translate to the same CDR3. V dropped 0 bases and J dropped 5 bases, with 6 bases sitting between them. Germline V gene lookup returns CDR1 SGDLS and CDR2 YYNGEE. CDR3 size: 12 residues. The sample is drawn from a study of shared clonotypes between healthy human individuals. Study findings and constraints: Deeper or shallower sequencing was expected to change how clonotypes are shared among donors.

Profiled with immunoSEQ multiplex PCR; TCRdb holds only in-frame clones, not every one. This sample has about 2 million clones; about 95% occur once, and the top ten carry approximately 1.2%. Positively selected for CCR7, the CD45RO-negative cells used as naive CD8 cells excluded terminally differentiated effector memory CD45RA+ cells. The TCR sequence derives from a man aged 18 to 30 in good health. V is TRBV9 and J is TRBJ2-7; D ambiguous. Sequencing was carried out using naive CD8+ T cells sorted from blood. CDR3 nucleotides: TGTGCCAGCAGCGTAGATGGTGACGAGCAGTACTTC. Protein product: CASSVDGDEQYF. Drawing the rest from reference TRBV9 and TRBJ2-7, the complete variable domain is DSGVTQTPKHLITATGQRVTLRCSPRSGDLSVYWYQQSLDQGLQFLIQYYNGEERAKGNILERFSAQQFPDLHSELNLSSLELGDSALYFCASSVDGDEQYFGPGTRLTVT.